The next 17 T cell receptor beta chains were all read from a single sample in a study of CD8+ T cells in alopecia areata. Described treatment: oral pan-JAK inhibitor, 5-10 mg twice daily. After isolation, RNA underwent reverse transcription to generate cDNA as the sequencing template. Assay used: immunoSEQ multiplex PCR; TCRdb lists only in-frame clones, some missing. The sample consists of a few hundred thousand clones, about 62% of them appearing once. The sequencing here drew on CD4+ T cells sorted from blood, taken at week 52, from a patient treated with tofacitinib. Receptor source: a human donor with alopecia areata.

The J gene is TRBJ1-5, the V gene TRBV15, with TRBD1 as a possible D gene (6 bases). This CDR3 region has 16 residues. CDR1 is LNHNV, CDR2 YYDKDF, per germline (reference sequence). Trimming took 1 base from V and 0 from J, leaving 10 bases between them. CDR3 DNA: TGTGCCACCAGCAGAGCGACAGGACTTAGCAATCAGCCCCAGCATTTT. Its protein is CATSRATGLSNQPQHF.

This rearrangement joins TRBV30 to TRBJ2-5; no definite D call. CDR1 is GTSNPN, CDR2 SVGIG, per germline (reference sequence). Trimming pared 2 bases from V and 5 bases from J, leaving 9 bases between. The CDR3 contains 12 residues. The CDR3 is CAWSPQGETQYF. The CDR3 nucleotides are TGTGCCTGGAGTCCCCAAGGGGAGACCCAGTACTTC.

The chain couples TRBV30 to TRBJ1-5, with D possibly being TRBD1 (6 bases). Germline V CDR1 and CDR2: GTSNPN, SVGIG (reference sequence). This CDR3 is 15 amino acids long. Trimming cost V 3 bases and J 11 bases, with 23 bases left between them. The CDR3 bases are TGTGCCTGGAGCGTTCAGGGGACACCCCGTAAGGCCCAGCATTTT. It specifies CAWSVQGTPRKAQHF.

The V and J genes are TRBV27 and TRBJ2-7, with 10 bases lining up with TRBD1. Germline trimming cut 2 bases from V and 2 bases from J; bases unmatched to any gene: 12. The CDR3 spans 18 residues. Germline assignment: CDR1 MNHEY and CDR2 SMNVEV (reference sequence). The CDR3 bases are TGTGCCAGCAGTTTAGGACAGGGGGATCCCTCCGGGACCTACGAGCAGTACTTC. Translated, it gives CASSLGQGDPSGTYEQYF.

V and J are TRBV5-6 and TRBJ2-1; D may match TRBD1 or TRBD2 (5 bases each). Germline loops: CDR1 SGHDT, CDR2 YYEEEE. The CDR3 consists of 12 residues. Trimming took off 2 bases at V and 12 bases at J, with 12 bases between the two ends. CDR3: CASSFRVGGQFF. DNA of the CDR3: TGTGCCAGCAGCTTTCGGGTTGGGGGGCAGTTCTTC. The full variable domain, its missing parts supplied by reference TRBV5-6 and TRBJ2-1, is DAGVTQSPTHLIKTRGQQVTLRCSPKSGHDTVSWYQQALGQGPQFIFQYYEEEERQRGNFPDRFSGHQFPNYSSELNVNALLLGDSALYLCASSFRVGGQFFGPGTRLTVL.

This clone was counted between two and nine times. The rearrangement links TRBV5-4 to TRBJ2-5, with TRBD2 identical over 8 bases. The CDR3 totals 16 residues. Germline values: CDR1 SGHNT, CDR2 YYREEE (reference sequence). V shed 1 base and J 0 bases; nucleotides not matched to a gene: 5. The CDR3 here is CASSLPAGGNQETQYF. The CDR3, as DNA: TGTGCCAGCAGCTTGCCCGCGGGGGGTAACCAAGAGACCCAGTACTTC.

V usage is TRBV6-5 and J usage is TRBJ1-1; D unclear. The CDR3 sequence is 13 residues long. Trimming took 6 bases from V and 1 from J, leaving 9 bases between them. Per the germline V gene, CDR1 is MNHEY and CDR2 is SVGAGI. The CDR3 nucleotides are TGTGCCAGCAGGACCACGAGGAACACTGAAGCTTTCTTT. Residues: CASRTTRNTEAFF.

The J gene is TRBJ1-2, the V gene TRBV30, with D tentatively TRBD1 (5 bases). The CDR3 spans 11 residues. Germline loops: CDR1 GTSNPN, CDR2 SVGIG (reference sequence). V lost 6 bases to trimming and J lost 7 bases, with 12 bases between them. This chain's CDR3 is CACAQGLGYTF. CDR3 sequence (DNA): TGTGCCTGTGCGCAGGGTCTTGGCTACACCTTC.

This clone was detected only once. The sample carries other DNA sequences with the same CDR3. The chain uses TRBV30 and TRBJ1-2; TRBD1 matches 7 bases. This CDR3 has 13 residues. With V trimmed by 3 bases and J by 2 bases, 3 bases remained unmatched. The germline V gene has CDR1 GTSNPN and CDR2 SVGIG (reference sequence). The CDR3 is CAWSADRNYGYTF. The CDR3 DNA follows: TGTGCCTGGAGCGCGGACAGGAACTATGGCTACACCTTC.

V gene TRBV13 combines with J gene TRBJ1-2; D not certain. The V gene's germline CDR1 is PRHDT and CDR2 FYEKMQ (reference sequence). Trimming removed 3 bases from V and 4 bases from J, with 9 bases in between. The CDR3 contains 13 residues. In nucleotides, the CDR3 is TGTGCCAGCAGCTTGGCAGCTTCCTATGGCTACACCTTC. Translation: CASSLAASYGYTF. The whole variable domain, filled in from reference TRBV13 and TRBJ1-2, reads AAGVIQSPRHLIKEKRETATLKCYPIPRHDTVYWYQQGPGQDPQFLISFYEKMQSDKGSIPDRFSAQQFSDYHSELNMSSLELGDSALYFCASSLAASYGYTFGSGTRLTVV.

This chain joins TRBV5-1 and TRBJ2-7; no clear D. V lost 4 bases and J lost 1, with 9 bases in between. The CDR3 is 13 residues long. Germline V gives CDR1 SGHRS, CDR2 YFSETQ. The CDR3 here is CASSPGRSYEQYF. The CDR3 DNA reads TGCGCCAGCAGCCCCGGACGGTCCTACGAGCAGTACTTC.

The chain joins TRBV4-3 to TRBJ1-5, with D perhaps TRBD1 (5 bases). V shed 0 bases and J shed 4 bases, with 10 bases lying between them. The germline V gene has CDR1 LGHNA and CDR2 YSLEER. The CDR3 extends over 15 amino acids. The CDR3 is CASSQDAAGNQPQHF. CDR3 DNA: TGCGCCAGCAGCCAAGATGCGGCAGGGAATCAGCCCCAGCATTTT.

This chain links TRBV5-1 with TRBJ2-5; D may be TRBD1 (5 bases). This CDR3 has 14 amino acids. Trimming removed 4 bases at V and 5 bases at J, with 15 bases between. Germline-derived CDR1 and CDR2 are SGHRS and YFSETQ. CDR3 region: CASSPRDSGETQYF. As DNA, the CDR3 is TGCGCCAGCAGCCCCAGGGATAGTGGGGAGACCCAGTACTTC.

About this clone itself: Additional DNA sequences in this sample encode the identical CDR3. This chain joins TRBV18 and TRBJ1-5; D is unclear. V shed 6 bases and J shed 2 bases, with 11 bases lying between them. Germline V lookup: CDR1 KGHSH, CDR2 LQKENI. CDR3 length: 14 amino acids. CDR3 loop: CASSPGFGNQPQHF. In nucleotides, the CDR3 is TGTGCCAGCTCCCCGGGGTTCGGCAATCAGCCCCAGCATTTT.

The V call is TRBV4-1, the J call TRBJ2-4, with a possible D match to TRBD1 (5 bases). V lost 5 bases and J 9 bases, leaving 17 bases between the germline ends. The CDR3 length is 14 residues. In germline, CDR1 is MGHRA, CDR2 YSYEKL. The CDR3 sequence is CASSDAGISFIQYF. The CDR3 bases are TGCGCCAGCAGCGACGCAGGGATTTCCTTCATTCAGTACTTC.

The chain is built from TRBV23-1 and TRBJ1-6; no firm D call. TRBV23-1 has ORF status, its function being uncertain. CDR3 size: 14 residues. V lost 4 bases and J 7 bases, leaving 11 bases between the germline ends. The CDR3 DNA reads TGCGCCAGCAGTCCCCGCAAGGGCAATTCACCCCTCCACTTT. As protein: CASSPRKGNSPLHF.

Remarks on this clone: A read error may produce the germline difference seen at one junction end. The chain employs TRBV6-5 and TRBJ1-2; D is unclear. The CDR3 loop spans 15 amino acids. Germline values: CDR1 MNHEY, CDR2 SVGAGI. CDR3 coding DNA: TGTGCCAGCAGTAACTCATTCGGGAAGAACTATGGCTACACCTTC. Translation gives CASSNSFGKNYGYTF.